Below are 4 T cell receptor beta chains sequenced from a single sample in a study of glioma-infiltrating T cells after dendritic cell vaccination. The time point denotes: after dendritic cell vaccination, including at tumor progression/relapse. TCRdb keeps only in-frame clones here, not all; method: immunoSEQ multiplex PCR. Altogether around 90,000 clones are present, 75% to 90% being singletons, with the ten largest covering roughly 2.1%. Here the sequenced sample was blood, taken after dendritic cell vaccination. Receptors originate from a human donor with glioblastoma.

The chain has TRBV27 and TRBJ2-1; unclear D gene. This CDR3 has 12 residues. Trimming took off 7 bases at V and 7 bases at J, with 11 bases between the two ends. The germline V gene has CDR1 MNHEY and CDR2 SMNVEV (reference sequence). The CDR3 DNA is TGTGCCAGCAAGTCGGTCGGGAATGAGCAGTTCTTC. Its protein product is CASKSVGNEQFF.

The chain recombines TRBV7-2 with TRBJ2-4, with D uncertain. This CDR3 contains 15 residues. Trimming took 2 bases from V and 0 from J, leaving 8 bases between them. The germline gives CDR1 SGHTA, CDR2 FQGNSA. CDR3 sequence reads: CASSLIPLAKNIQYF. DNA for the CDR3: TGTGCCAGCAGCTTAATTCCCCTAGCCAAAAACATTCAGTACTTC.

The CDR3 region is CSAFPGQTNTEAFF. As DNA, the CDR3 is TGCAGCGCCTTTCCGGGACAGACGAACACTGAAGCTTTCTTT. This sequence joins TRBV29-1 and TRBJ1-1; 7 nucleotides match TRBD1. The CDR3 covers 14 residues. Germline V gives CDR1 SQVTM, CDR2 ANQGSEA. V dropped 7 bases and J dropped 1; count of bases not matched to a gene: 9.

The genes are TRBV5-4 and TRBJ2-5, with TRBD2 matching 7 bases. The DNA end favors TRBJ2-7, so the J call may be wrong. Germline CDR1 reads SGHNT; CDR2 reads YYREEE (reference sequence). This CDR3 has 15 amino acids. In DNA form, the CDR3 reads TGTGCCAGCAGTTCCTGGGGAGGGGCAGGCTACGAGCAGTACTTC. It encodes CASSSWGGAGYEQYF.